This T cell receptor beta chain was found in a study of CD8 T cells in Susac syndrome. A quantity of roughly 0.5 to 1 ug RNA underwent reverse transcription using random hexamers. The authors amplified TCR beta CDR3 across 54 Vbeta and 13 Jbeta using immunoSEQ multiplex PCR. TCRdb processed the immunoSEQ multiplex PCR reads anew with MiXCR; each CDR3 protein has one entry. The sample carries about 140,000 distinct CDR3 sequences, 85% to 95% recorded once. Germline assignment: CDR1 DFQATT and CDR2 SNEGSKA (reference sequence). The CDR3 has 15 amino acids. Trimming removed 1 base from V and 7 bases from J; junction bases left unmatched: 9. Sequencing targeted TCR beta in T cells from blood (CD8+ and CD4+).

The genes are TRBV20-1 and TRBJ2-1; the match to TRBD2 covers 8 bases. The sample taken for sequencing was CD4+ T cells from PBMCs. The sequence was obtained from a human donor with multiple sclerosis. As DNA, the CDR3 is TGCAGTGCTAGAGGTTTTCCGGGAGGGGCAAATGAGCAGTTCTTC. Translated: CSARGFPGGANEQFF.